Here is one T cell receptor beta chain with its context. The antigen is unknown. This CDR3 contains 14 residues. The J segment lost 5 bases and the V segment lost 2 bases, leaving 3 bases of the junction unmatched. Germline CDR1 and CDR2: SGDLS and YYNGEE. This sample stems from a study of T cell responses to AZD1222 COVID-19 vaccine. Whole-study findings and limits: Among AZD1222 vaccinees, only 5 to 7 were seropositive at baseline. Donor demographics were predominantly white British with a female majority; clonal diversity may be underestimated.

The assay was immunoSEQ multiplex PCR, and TCRdb's table has in-frame clones only and misses some. The sample lists 95,000 to 150,000 clones; more than 80% were seen once. The material was peripheral blood, obtained on day 0 of AZD1222 vaccination. This receptor was taken from an adult in good health. This chain joins TRBV9 and TRBJ1-1; 10 bases are shared with TRBD1. The CDR3 coding sequence is TGTGCCAGCAGCGTGGGACAGGGGTTGACTGAAGCTTTCTTT. This translates into CASSVGQGLTEAFF.